The rows below give T cell receptor beta chains drawn from one sample of a study of blood T cell repertoires in COVID-19. The assay was immunoSEQ multiplex PCR, and TCRdb's table has in-frame clones only and misses some. In the table there are approximately 180,000 clones, about 75% of which are singletons. Input material: peripheral blood. The receptors here all came from a woman aged 70 to 79 with acute or convalescent COVID-19. CDR3s include the opening cysteine and the closing phenylalanine or tryptophan. The D gene is left open where the match is weak. Clone size is given for some rows only: seen once, a few or many times, or a class if the clone is expanded.

v_call: TRBV9; j_call: TRBJ2-5; clone_size: .; d_call: .; cdr3_aa: CASSAQTSQETQYF; cdr3_nt: TGTGCCAGCAGCGCCCAGACTAGTCAAGAGACCCAGTACTTC
v_call: TRBV19; j_call: TRBJ1-2; clone_size: .; d_call: .; cdr3_aa: CASSSHWEGAPGGYTF; cdr3_nt: TGTGCCAGTAGTTCCCATTGGGAAGGGGCGCCCGGTGGCTACACCTTC
v_call: TRBV2; j_call: TRBJ2-1; clone_size: .; d_call: .; cdr3_aa: CASTAHSGNNEQFF; cdr3_nt: TGTGCCAGCACCGCACATAGCGGTAACAATGAGCAGTTCTTC
v_call: TRBV19; j_call: TRBJ2-1; clone_size: .; d_call: .; cdr3_aa: CASSGSEGGEQFF; cdr3_nt: TGTGCCAGTAGTGGATCCGAGGGGGGGGAGCAGTTCTTC
v_call: TRBV6-1; j_call: TRBJ2-7; clone_size: few; d_call: TRBD2; cdr3_aa: CASSEARVVAGASREQYF; cdr3_nt: TGTGCCAGCAGTGAAGCGAGGGTGGTAGCGGGAGCCTCTCGGGAGCAGTACTTC
v_call: TRBV28; j_call: TRBJ2-2; clone_size: .; d_call: TRBD1; cdr3_aa: CASRTGQNTGELFF; cdr3_nt: TGTGCCAGTAGGACAGGGCAGAACACCGGGGAGCTGTTTTTT
v_call: TRBV6-5; j_call: TRBJ2-1; clone_size: .; d_call: TRBD2; cdr3_aa: CASSYSLAGGLNEQFF; cdr3_nt: TGTGCCAGCAGTTACTCCCTAGCGGGAGGATTGAATGAGCAGTTCTTC
v_call: TRBV5-1; j_call: TRBJ2-5; clone_size: .; d_call: TRBD2; cdr3_aa: CASSQRLAGQETQYF; cdr3_nt: TGCGCCAGCAGCCAAAGACTAGCGGGACAAGAGACCCAGTACTTC
v_call: TRBV30; j_call: TRBJ2-7; clone_size: .; d_call: .; cdr3_aa: CAWSDFRDSGF; cdr3_nt: TGTGCCTGGAGTGACTTCCGGGACTCCGGATTC
v_call: TRBV29-1; j_call: TRBJ2-1; clone_size: .; d_call: TRBD2; cdr3_aa: CSVDTSGRGWGEQFF; cdr3_nt: TGCAGCGTTGATACTAGCGGGAGAGGTTGGGGTGAGCAGTTCTTC
v_call: TRBV19; j_call: TRBJ1-5; clone_size: once; d_call: TRBD1; cdr3_aa: CASVTGGGNQPQHF; cdr3_nt: TGTGCCAGCGTTACAGGGGGCGGTAATCAGCCCCAGCATTTT
v_call: TRBV6-2/TRBV6-3; j_call: TRBJ2-1; clone_size: .; d_call: TRBD2; cdr3_aa: CASSYTSGRGGFF; cdr3_nt: TGTGCCAGCAGTTACACTAGCGGGAGGGGGGGGTTCTTC
v_call: TRBV19; j_call: TRBJ2-7; clone_size: .; d_call: .; cdr3_aa: CASSIGRDEEQYF; cdr3_nt: TGTGCCAGTAGTATAGGCAGGGATGAGGAGCAGTACTTC
v_call: TRBV6-5; j_call: TRBJ1-3; clone_size: .; d_call: .; cdr3_aa: CASSPTAGNTIYF; cdr3_nt: TGTGCCAGCAGTCCGACAGCTGGAAACACCATATATTTT
v_call: TRBV6-5; j_call: TRBJ2-2; clone_size: .; d_call: .; cdr3_aa: CASSYYPGSPGELFF; cdr3_nt: TGTGCCAGCAGTTACTACCCAGGGTCCCCCGGGGAGCTGTTTTTT
v_call: TRBV29-1; j_call: TRBJ2-7; clone_size: .; d_call: .; cdr3_aa: CSGGDTSYEQYF; cdr3_nt: TGCAGCGGAGGGGACACCTCCTACGAGCAGTACTTC
v_call: TRBV19; j_call: TRBJ1-2; clone_size: .; d_call: .; cdr3_aa: CASSFARGSGYGYTF; cdr3_nt: TGTGCCAGTAGCTTCGCCAGGGGAAGCGGTTATGGCTACACCTTC
v_call: TRBV19; j_call: TRBJ2-3; clone_size: once; d_call: TRBD1; cdr3_aa: CASSPLAGQGADTQYF; cdr3_nt: TGTGCCAGTAGTCCGCTCGCGGGACAGGGAGCAGATACGCAGTATTTT
v_call: TRBV27; j_call: TRBJ2-7; clone_size: .; d_call: .; cdr3_aa: CASSLSASLSYEQYF; cdr3_nt: TGTGCCAGCAGTTTATCGGCTAGTCTCTCCTACGAGCAGTACTTC
v_call: TRBV11-2; j_call: TRBJ2-3; clone_size: .; d_call: .; cdr3_aa: CASSYGGQITTDTQYF; cdr3_nt: TGTGCCAGCAGCTACGGGGGACAGATAACCACAGATACGCAGTATTTT
v_call: TRBV19; j_call: TRBJ2-1; clone_size: .; d_call: TRBD2; cdr3_aa: CASSMASGSRGEQFF; cdr3_nt: TGTGCCAGTAGTATGGCTAGCGGGAGTAGGGGGGAGCAGTTCTTC
v_call: TRBV19; j_call: TRBJ2-4; clone_size: .; d_call: TRBD2; cdr3_aa: CASSIGRAEKNIQYF; cdr3_nt: TGTGCCAGTAGTATTGGGAGGGCTGAGAAAAACATTCAGTACTTC
v_call: TRBV18; j_call: TRBJ2-7; clone_size: .; d_call: .; cdr3_aa: CASTSGQTYEQYF; cdr3_nt: TGTGCCAGCACTTCAGGACAGACCTACGAGCAGTACTTC
v_call: TRBV5-8; j_call: TRBJ2-7; clone_size: once; d_call: TRBD1; cdr3_aa: CASSPTRTGGTYEQYF; cdr3_nt: TGTGCCAGCAGCCCAACCCGGACAGGGGGTACCTACGAGCAGTACTTC
v_call: TRBV5-6; j_call: TRBJ1-4; clone_size: .; d_call: TRBD1; cdr3_aa: CASSADRGGEKLFF; cdr3_nt: TGTGCCAGCAGCGCGGACAGGGGAGGCGAAAAACTGTTTTTT
v_call: TRBV18; j_call: TRBJ2-7; clone_size: once; d_call: TRBD1; cdr3_aa: CASSPTLGTVPYEQYF; cdr3_nt: TGTGCCAGCTCACCTACCCTCGGGACAGTTCCCTACGAGCAGTACTTC
v_call: TRBV5-1; j_call: TRBJ2-1; clone_size: once; d_call: TRBD2; cdr3_aa: CASSETSGREDEQFF; cdr3_nt: TGCGCCAGCAGCGAAACTAGCGGGAGAGAGGACGAGCAGTTCTTC
v_call: TRBV9; j_call: TRBJ2-5; clone_size: .; d_call: TRBD1; cdr3_aa: CASSPPRNRGLEETQYF; cdr3_nt: TGTGCCAGCAGCCCCCCCCGGAACAGGGGGCTGGAGGAGACCCAGTACTTC
v_call: TRBV3-1/TRBV3-2; j_call: TRBJ2-7; clone_size: .; d_call: TRBD2; cdr3_aa: CASSPTGGSREQYF; cdr3_nt: TGTGCCAGCAGCCCTACGGGGGGGTCTCGGGAGCAGTACTTC
v_call: TRBV19; j_call: TRBJ2-1; clone_size: .; d_call: .; cdr3_aa: CASSPPRRGAYNEQFF; cdr3_nt: TGTGCCAGTAGTCCTCCTAGAAGGGGCGCCTACAATGAGCAGTTCTTC
v_call: TRBV10-3; j_call: TRBJ1-2; clone_size: .; d_call: .; cdr3_aa: CAISESPAAGYTF; cdr3_nt: TGTGCCATCAGTGAGTCCCCGGCAGCGGGCTACACCTTC
v_call: TRBV6-1; j_call: TRBJ1-1; clone_size: few; d_call: TRBD1; cdr3_aa: CASSEGKGQGVTRSTEAFF; cdr3_nt: TGTGCCAGCAGTGAGGGGAAAGGACAGGGTGTAACGAGGTCCACTGAAGCTTTCTTT
v_call: TRBV10-1; j_call: TRBJ2-3; clone_size: .; d_call: .; cdr3_aa: CASSESRGTDTQYF; cdr3_nt: TGCGCCAGCAGTGAGTCACGCGGCACAGATACGCAGTATTTT
v_call: TRBV5-6; j_call: TRBJ2-6; clone_size: .; d_call: TRBD1; cdr3_aa: CACKTGGPSGANVLTF; cdr3_nt: TGTGCCTGTAAGACAGGGGGCCCCTCTGGGGCCAACGTCCTGACTTTC
v_call: TRBV6-6; j_call: TRBJ2-7; clone_size: .; d_call: TRBD2; cdr3_aa: CASSYSRRGSSYEQYF; cdr3_nt: TGTGCCAGCAGTTACTCGAGGCGGGGGTCCTCCTACGAGCAGTACTTC
v_call: TRBV5-1; j_call: TRBJ1-2; clone_size: .; d_call: .; cdr3_aa: CASSLDPGLLEGYTF; cdr3_nt: TGCGCCAGCAGCTTGGATCCAGGCCTTTTAGAGGGCTACACCTTC
v_call: TRBV28; j_call: TRBJ2-2; clone_size: .; d_call: TRBD1; cdr3_aa: CASSSGGRTGELFF; cdr3_nt: TGTGCCAGCAGTTCAGGGGGCAGGACCGGGGAGCTGTTTTTT
v_call: TRBV6-5; j_call: TRBJ2-1; clone_size: .; d_call: .; cdr3_aa: CASSYRDTQPYNEQFF; cdr3_nt: TGTGCCAGCAGTTATCGGGACACACAACCCTACAATGAGCAGTTCTTC
v_call: TRBV7-9; j_call: TRBJ1-1; clone_size: .; d_call: .; cdr3_aa: CASSSQGNRAFF; cdr3_nt: TGTGCCAGCAGCTCGCAGGGTAATAGGGCTTTCTTT
v_call: TRBV19; j_call: TRBJ1-5; clone_size: .; d_call: .; cdr3_aa: CASSISGDQPQHF; cdr3_nt: TGTGCCAGTAGTATATCGGGGGATCAGCCCCAGCATTTT
v_call: TRBV7-3; j_call: TRBJ2-1; clone_size: .; d_call: .; cdr3_aa: CASSLSRDSYNEQFF; cdr3_nt: TGTGCCAGCAGCTTATCCAGGGACTCCTACAATGAGCAGTTCTTC
v_call: TRBV9; j_call: TRBJ2-2; clone_size: .; d_call: .; cdr3_aa: CASSVAPVNTGELFF; cdr3_nt: TGTGCCAGCAGCGTAGCCCCAGTAAACACCGGGGAGCTGTTTTTT
v_call: TRBV3-1/TRBV3-2; j_call: TRBJ1-6; clone_size: .; d_call: .; cdr3_aa: CASSDRQVNSPLHF; cdr3_nt: TGTGCCAGCAGCGACCGACAAGTTAATTCACCCCTCCACTTT
v_call: TRBV19; j_call: TRBJ1-1; clone_size: .; d_call: TRBD1; cdr3_aa: CASRRGGSLNTEAFF; cdr3_nt: TGTGCCAGTAGGCGAGGGGGCAGTTTGAACACTGAAGCTTTCTTT
v_call: TRBV5-4; j_call: TRBJ2-1; clone_size: once; d_call: TRBD2; cdr3_aa: CASSREGILSYNEQFF; cdr3_nt: TGTGCCAGCAGCAGGGAGGGGATTTTGTCCTACAATGAGCAGTTCTTC
v_call: TRBV5-5; j_call: TRBJ1-2; clone_size: .; d_call: TRBD1; cdr3_aa: CASSVGGQLDYGYTF; cdr3_nt: TGTGCCAGCAGCGTCGGGGGACAGCTTGACTATGGCTACACCTTC
v_call: TRBV10-2; j_call: TRBJ2-7; clone_size: .; d_call: TRBD2; cdr3_aa: CASSGGRVDEQYF; cdr3_nt: TGCGCCAGCTCCGGAGGGAGGGTAGACGAGCAGTACTTC